This entry lists 6 T cell receptor beta chains sequenced from one sample in a study of T-cell reconstitution after alpha-beta-depleted transplantation in children (dated by TCRdb to the mid-2010s). The sample's treatment or condition label, decoded: allogeneic hematopoietic cell transplantation with graft depleted of TCRalphabeta T cells and CD19 B cells. The library was made by PCR. The listed sequencing device is Illumina HiSeq 2500. To normalize quantification of the TCRbeta repertoire, the TCR libraries were built with molecular barcoding that relied on unique molecular identifiers. TCRdb's own reprocessing of the public reads used fastp at Q25 and MiXCR and kept productive beta chains. One record per CDR3 amino acid sequence lists the most common genes and DNA. The sample table lists fewer than 750,000 distinct CDR3 sequences, more than 20% of them with a count of one. The ten largest clonotypes hold about 35% of the sample.

This specimen consisted of PBMCs, obtained before TCRalphabeta/CD19-depleted stem cell transplant. Receptors originate from a boy less than two years old with Wiskott-Aldrich syndrome, due to receive a stem cell transplant.

The chain links TRBV18 to TRBJ2-1, with 7 bases that match TRBD1. Germline V gene lookup returns CDR1 KGHSH and CDR2 LQKENI. The CDR3 is 17 amino acids. The junction had 9 bases not matched to a gene; V was cut back by 3 bases and J by 1 base. CDR3 sequence reads: CASSPKQGMWSYNEQFF. CDR3 DNA: TGTGCCAGCTCACCGAAACAGGGGATGTGGTCCTACAATGAGCAGTTCTTC. Full variable domain (rest looked up from reference TRBV18 and TRBJ2-1): NAGVMQNPRHLVRRRGQEARLRCSPMKGHSHVYWYRQLPEEGLKFMVYLQKENIIDESGMPKERFSAEFPKEGPSILRIQQVVRGDSAAYFCASSPKQGMWSYNEQFFGPGTRLTVL.

In DNA form, the CDR3 reads TGTGCCAGCAGTTTCCAGCTAAGGCAGTTCTTC. Translating gives CASSFQLRQFF. The V gene is TRBV12-3 or TRBV12-4, the J gene TRBJ2-1, with D hard to call. The ends were cut back, 3 bases at V and 12 bases at J, with 9 bases in the middle. This CDR3 has 11 amino acids.

CDR3: CASSQEDFPGLAGATDTQYF. CDR3 nucleotides: TGTGCCAGCAGCCAAGAAGATTTCCCGGGACTAGCGGGAGCTACAGATACGCAGTATTTT. The chain combines TRBV4-2 with TRBJ2-3, with TRBD2 matching 14 bases. CDR1 is LGHNA and CDR2 is YNFKEQ in the germline V gene. The CDR3 totals 20 residues. J gave up 3 bases and V 0 bases, and 11 bases lay outside the gene matches.

This clonotype has just a few counts. The V call is TRBV20-1, the J call TRBJ2-5, with TRBD2 matching 7 bases. Germline lookup yields CDR1 DFQATT and CDR2 SNEGSKA (reference sequence). The CDR3 has 12 residues. The junction had 5 bases not matched to a gene; V was cut back by 3 bases and J by 7 bases. As DNA, the CDR3 is TGCAGTGCTAGTCGGGGGGAAGGGACCCAGTACTTC. Translation: CSASRGEGTQYF.

This clonotype came up a few times. This chain uses TRBV3-1 with TRBJ2-3; D remains unclear. From germline, CDR1 is LGHDT and CDR2 YNNKEL (reference sequence). This CDR3 contains 13 residues. The V end lost 3 bases, the J end lost 4 bases, and 8 bases lay between the germline ends. The CDR3 DNA reads TGTGCCAGCAGCCAGTTCAGCGCAGATACGCAGTATTTT. It translates to CASSQFSADTQYF.

This chain uses TRBV27 with TRBJ1-5; 8 bases are shared with TRBD1. J was trimmed by 7 bases and V by 3 bases; bases with no gene match: 8. The CDR3 totals 15 residues. Germline CDR1 and CDR2: MNHEY and SMNVEV (reference sequence). The CDR3 sequence is CASSLDSRTGQPQHF. CDR3 nucleotide sequence: TGTGCCAGCAGTTTGGATTCCCGGACAGGGCAGCCCCAGCATTTT.